The 13 T cell receptor beta chains in this list originate from one sample, sequenced in a study of cytomegalovirus exposure and HLA in healthy donors. PCR was performed using 60 Vbeta and 13 Jbeta primers. Measured with immunoSEQ multiplex PCR; TCRdb has only the in-frame clones, and not every one. The data hold some 200,000 clones, with roughly 84% observed a single time. The specimen sequenced was PBMCs. The receptors shown here come from a man aged 45-65 years in good health and CMV-seronegative.

The chain links TRBV4-2 to TRBJ2-7; the D gene is possibly TRBD2 (5 bases). Trimming stripped 1 base from V and 8 bases from J, with 12 bases between. The CDR3 runs 13 residues. The germline CDR1 and CDR2 sequences are LGHNA and YNFKEQ. The CDR3: CASSQGPLAQQYF. The CDR3 DNA reads as TGTGCCAGCAGCCAAGGGCCCCTAGCTCAGCAGTACTTC.

The chain carries TRBV10-3 and TRBJ2-2, with 9 positions matching TRBD2. V shed 2 bases and J 5 bases; nucleotides not matched to a gene: 3. This CDR3 comprises 15 residues. Germline values: CDR1 ENHRY, CDR2 SYGVKD. CDR3 residues: CAISEGLAGTGELFF. CDR3 nucleotide sequence: TGTGCCATCAGTGAGGGGCTAGCGGGGACCGGGGAGCTGTTTTTT.

V is TRBV11-2 and J is TRBJ2-3; D is undetermined. The CDR3 spans 18 residues. Trimming removed 5 bases from V and 0 bases from J, with 21 bases in between. Germline loops: CDR1 SGHAT, CDR2 FQNNGV. CDR3 coding DNA: TGTGCCAGCAGCCCTATTCCGCTTGCCCCCTCTAGCACAGATACGCAGTATTTT. Protein product: CASSPIPLAPSSTDTQYF.

The J gene is TRBJ2-7, the V gene TRBV5-6, with 7 positions matching TRBD2. V was clipped by 3 bases and J by 5 bases; unmatched bases: 17. Germline CDR1 is SGHDT and CDR2 is YYEEEE. This CDR3 has 17 amino acids. The CDR3 protein is CASSSPPGAGVINEQYF. The CDR3 DNA follows: TGTGCCAGCAGCTCACCACCTGGGGCGGGAGTAATCAACGAGCAGTACTTC.

The rearrangement joins TRBV7-2 to TRBJ2-7; the match to TRBD1 covers 9 bases. After removal of 1 base from V and 5 bases from J, the junction contained 6 bases not matched to a gene. CDR1 and CDR2 (germline): SGHTA, FQGNSA. The CDR3 contains 15 residues. CDR3 in DNA: TGTGCCAGCAGCTTAGAGGGACAGGGAACCAACGAGCAGTACTTC. The encoded protein is CASSLEGQGTNEQYF.

The V and J genes are TRBV10-3 and TRBJ1-1; D unclear. The CDR3 has 15 residues. Trimming left V 0 bases short and J 1 base short, with 9 bases between. In germline, CDR1 is ENHRY, CDR2 SYGVKD. The DNA for the CDR3 is TGTGCCATCAGTGAGTCGAACAGACCGAACACTGAAGCTTTCTTT. This codes for CAISESNRPNTEAFF.

The chain couples TRBV6-5 to TRBJ2-6, with D possibly TRBD1 on 6 matching bases. Per the germline V gene, CDR1 is MNHEY and CDR2 is SVGAGI. V lost 7 bases and J lost 4, with 11 bases in between. The CDR3 extends over 14 amino acids. The CDR3 nucleotides are TGTGCCAGCACCGAGGGGGTAGGGGCCAACGTCCTGACTTTC. It is translated as CASTEGVGANVLTF.

This chain uses TRBV30 with TRBJ2-1; the match to TRBD2 covers 8 bases. The CDR3 extends over 13 amino acids. V trimming: 5 bases; J trimming: 9 bases; junction bases outside the gene matches: 9. Germline CDR1 and CDR2: GTSNPN and SVGIG (reference sequence). CDR3 loop: CAWLGGREGEQFF. CDR3 coding DNA: TGTGCCTGGTTGGGCGGCCGGGAGGGTGAGCAGTTCTTC.

The gene calls are TRBV19 and TRBJ2-6, with D uncertain. Trimming removed 6 bases at V and 1 base at J, with 10 bases between. CDR1 is LNHDA, CDR2 SQIVND, per germline (reference sequence). CDR3 length: 15 amino acids. The CDR3 is CASSLPSSGANVLTF. The DNA of the CDR3 is TGTGCCAGTAGCCTCCCTTCGTCTGGGGCCAACGTCCTGACTTTC.

This clone was detected only a few times. The J gene is TRBJ2-3, the V gene TRBV18, with 12 bases lining up with TRBD1. J was trimmed by 2 bases and V by 4 bases; bases with no gene match: 7. The length of the CDR3 is 17 residues. CDR1 and CDR2 (germline): KGHSH, LQKENI. CDR3 in amino acids: CASSRSRDRGLTDTQYF. The CDR3 nucleotides read TGTGCCAGCTCACGAAGCCGGGACAGGGGGCTCACAGATACGCAGTATTTT.

V is TRBV7-2 and J is TRBJ1-5, with D unresolved. The CDR3 contains 14 residues. With 3 bases removed from V and 1 base from J, the gap between germline ends came to 7 bases. CDR1 is SGHTA and CDR2 is FQGNSA in the germline V gene. CDR3 region: CASSLASSNQPQHF. In nucleotides, the CDR3 is TGTGCCAGCAGCTTGGCTTCAAGCAATCAGCCCCAGCATTTT.

The V gene is TRBV5-4, the J gene TRBJ2-3; 12 bases agree with TRBD2. Germline V lookup: CDR1 SGHNT, CDR2 YYREEE (reference sequence). V gave up 1 base and J gave up 4 bases; unmatched junction bases: 1. This CDR3 is 15 amino acids long. For the CDR3, the DNA is TGTGCCAGCAGCTTGACTAGCGGGAGGCCAGATACGCAGTATTTT. Protein sequence: CASSLTSGRPDTQYF.

This clone was counted a single time. V is TRBV15 and J is TRBJ1-5; D not resolved. The CDR3 loop spans 14 amino acids. V gave up 0 bases and J gave up 1 base, with 4 bases separating them. Per the germline V gene, CDR1 is LNHNV and CDR2 is YYDKDF (reference sequence). CDR3: CATSRDLSNQPQHF. CDR3 coding DNA: TGTGCCACCAGCAGAGATCTGAGCAATCAGCCCCAGCATTTT.